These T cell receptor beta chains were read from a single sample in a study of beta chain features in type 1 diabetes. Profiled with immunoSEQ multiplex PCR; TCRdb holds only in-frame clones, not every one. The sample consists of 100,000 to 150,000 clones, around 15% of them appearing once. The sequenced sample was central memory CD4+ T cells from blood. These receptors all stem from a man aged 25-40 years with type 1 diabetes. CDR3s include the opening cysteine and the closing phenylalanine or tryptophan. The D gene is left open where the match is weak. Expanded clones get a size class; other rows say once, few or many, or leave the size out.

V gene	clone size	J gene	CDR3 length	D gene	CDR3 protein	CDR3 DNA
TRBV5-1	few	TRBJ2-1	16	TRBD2	CASSPPSGGASNEQFF	TGCGCCAGCAGCCCCCCTAGCGGGGGGGCCTCAAATGAGCAGTTCTTC
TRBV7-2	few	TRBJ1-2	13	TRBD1	CASSPGTGEGYTF	TGTGCCAGCAGTCCCGGGACAGGCGAAGGCTACACCTTC
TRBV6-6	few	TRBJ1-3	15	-	CASSYSLQVGNTIYF	TGTGCCAGCAGTTACTCACTCCAGGTGGGAAACACCATATATTTT
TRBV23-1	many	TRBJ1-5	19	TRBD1	CASSQSRATGAYSNQPQHF	TGCGCCAGCAGTCAATCGAGGGCAACAGGGGCCTATAGCAATCAGCCCCAGCATTTT
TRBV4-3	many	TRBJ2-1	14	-	CASSQDLTANEQFF	TGCGCCAGCAGCCAAGATCTGACAGCCAATGAGCAGTTCTTC
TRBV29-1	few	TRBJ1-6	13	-	CSVVETLGSPLHF	TGCAGCGTTGTGGAGACATTGGGTTCACCCCTCCACTTT
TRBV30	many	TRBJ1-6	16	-	CAWSVYARANNSPLHF	TGTGCCTGGAGTGTATATGCCAGGGCCAATAATTCACCCCTCCACTTT
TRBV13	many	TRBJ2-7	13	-	CASSLRRSYEQYF	TGTGCCAGCAGCTTAAGGAGGTCCTACGAGCAGTACTTC
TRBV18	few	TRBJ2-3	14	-	CASSRDLSTDTQYF	TGTGCCAGCTCTCGGGATCTCAGCACAGATACGCAGTATTTT
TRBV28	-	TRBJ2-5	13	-	CASSATDVETQYF	TGTGCCAGCAGTGCGACGGACGTGGAGACCCAGTACTTC
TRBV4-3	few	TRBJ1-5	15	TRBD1	CASSQELGTGFLQHF	TGCGCCAGCAGCCAAGAACTAGGGACAGGGTTCCTCCAGCATTTT
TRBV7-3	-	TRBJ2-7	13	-	CATGDLASYEQYF	TGTGCCACCGGTGACCTGGCCTCCTACGAGCAGTACTTC
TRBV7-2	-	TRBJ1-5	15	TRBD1	CASSLDGDRAQPQHF	TGTGCCAGCAGCTTAGACGGGGACAGGGCCCAGCCCCAGCATTTT
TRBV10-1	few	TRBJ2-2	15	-	CASSPTTGSTGELFF	TGCGCCAGCAGCCCAACGACAGGTAGCACCGGGGAGCTGTTTTTT
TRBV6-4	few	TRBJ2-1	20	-	CASSDSLVLGAPVSGNEQFF	TGTGCCAGCAGTGACTCCCTGGTATTGGGGGCGCCTGTGTCCGGTAATGAGCAGTTCTTC
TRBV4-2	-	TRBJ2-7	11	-	CASSQRNEQYF	TGTGCCAGCAGCCAAAGGAACGAGCAGTACTTC
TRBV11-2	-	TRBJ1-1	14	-	CASSLGHSATEAFF	TGTGCCAGCAGCTTAGGCCATTCGGCAACTGAAGCTTTCTTT
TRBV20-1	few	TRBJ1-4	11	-	CSASLNEKLFF	TGCAGTGCTAGCCTTAATGAAAAACTGTTTTTT
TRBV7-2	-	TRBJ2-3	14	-	CASSLAASTDTQYF	TGTGCCAGCAGCTTAGCAGCTAGCACAGATACGCAGTATTTT
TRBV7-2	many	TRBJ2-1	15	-	CASSLASASYNEQFF	TGTGCCAGCAGCTTAGCGTCAGCCTCCTACAATGAGCAGTTCTTC
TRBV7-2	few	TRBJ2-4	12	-	CASSLPVGIQYF	TGTGCCAGCAGCTTGCCGGTAGGCATTCAGTACTTC
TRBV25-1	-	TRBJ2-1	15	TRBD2	CASRGSSGGHNEQFF	TGTGCCAGCAGAGGCTCTAGCGGGGGCCACAATGAGCAGTTCTTC
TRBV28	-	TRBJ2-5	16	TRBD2	CASSPTSGVGQETQYF	TGTGCCAGCAGTCCGACTAGCGGGGTCGGGCAAGAGACCCAGTACTTC
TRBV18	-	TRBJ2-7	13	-	CASSPQGSYEQYF	TGTGCCAGCTCGCCCCAGGGGAGCTACGAGCAGTACTTC
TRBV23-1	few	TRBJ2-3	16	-	CASSRQGGTSTDTQYF	TGCGCCAGCAGTCGCCAGGGCGGGACTAGCACAGATACGCAGTATTTT
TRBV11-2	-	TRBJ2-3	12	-	CASSLGSDTQYF	TGTGCCAGCAGCTTGGGATCGGATACGCAGTATTTT
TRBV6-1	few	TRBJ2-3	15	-	CASTPARWSTDTQYF	TGTGCCAGCACCCCTGCCCGATGGAGCACAGATACGCAGTATTTT
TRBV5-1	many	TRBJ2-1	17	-	CASSLKVSQSSYNEQFF	TGCGCCAGCAGCTTGAAAGTCTCTCAAAGCTCCTACAATGAGCAGTTCTTC
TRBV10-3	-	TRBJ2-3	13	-	CAIKAPGTDTQYF	TGTGCCATCAAGGCCCCTGGCACAGATACGCAGTATTTT
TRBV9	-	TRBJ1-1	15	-	CASSPHSLGNTEAFF	TGTGCCAGCAGCCCCCACTCTCTAGGGAACACTGAAGCTTTCTTT
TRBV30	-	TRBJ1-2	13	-	CAWSVNTHYGYTF	TGTGCCTGGAGTGTAAACACCCATTATGGCTACACCTTC
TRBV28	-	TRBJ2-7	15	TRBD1	CASSRRQGRGYEQYF	TGTGCCAGCAGTCGGCGACAGGGCAGAGGCTACGAGCAGTACTTC
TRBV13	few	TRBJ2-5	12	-	CASSRVQETQYF	TGTGCCAGCAGCAGGGTGCAAGAGACCCAGTACTTC
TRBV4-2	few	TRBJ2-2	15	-	CASSQDGTYTGELFF	TGTGCCAGCAGCCAAGATGGGACCTACACCGGGGAGCTGTTTTTT
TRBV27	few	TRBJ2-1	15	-	CASSLAPSSYNEQFF	TGTGCCAGCAGTTTAGCGCCCAGCTCCTACAATGAGCAGTTCTTC
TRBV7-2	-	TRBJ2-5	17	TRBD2	CASSFLSFGLAAETQYF	TGTGCCAGCAGCTTCTTATCCTTTGGACTAGCGGCGGAGACCCAGTACTTC
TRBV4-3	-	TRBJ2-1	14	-	CASSQDTLDNEQFF	TGCGCCAGCAGCCAAGATACACTAGACAATGAGCAGTTCTTC
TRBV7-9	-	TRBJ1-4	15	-	CASSSRQARNEKLFF	TGTGCCAGCAGCTCCCGACAGGCCAGAAATGAAAAACTGTTTTTT
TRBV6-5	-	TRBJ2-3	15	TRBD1	CASSRQGASTDTQYF	TGTGCCAGCAGTCGACAGGGGGCAAGCACAGATACGCAGTATTTT
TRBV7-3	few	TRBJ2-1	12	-	CASSLTGYEQFF	TGTGCCAGCAGCTTAACTGGGTATGAGCAGTTCTTC
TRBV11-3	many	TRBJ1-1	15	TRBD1	CASSYHRGENTEAFF	TGTGCCAGCAGCTACCACAGGGGGGAGAACACTGAAGCTTTCTTT
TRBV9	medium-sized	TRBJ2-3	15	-	CASSEGTVRADTQYF	TGTGCCAGCAGCGAGGGGACCGTCAGGGCAGATACGCAGTATTTT
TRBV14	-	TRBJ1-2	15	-	CASSRQLQGGHGYTF	TGTGCCAGCAGCCGCCAGCTCCAGGGAGGGCATGGCTACACCTTC
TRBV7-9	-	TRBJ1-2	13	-	CASSLRNLGGYTF	TGTGCCAGCAGCTTGAGAAACCTGGGAGGCTACACCTTC
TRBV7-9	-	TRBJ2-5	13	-	CASSREVAETQYF	TGTGCCAGCAGCCGAGAGGTAGCAGAGACCCAGTACTTC
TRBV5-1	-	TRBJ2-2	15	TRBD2	CASSFPGLAAGELFF	TGCGCCAGCAGCTTCCCGGGACTAGCAGCCGGGGAGCTGTTTTTT
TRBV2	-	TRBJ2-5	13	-	CASRDTRGETQYF	TGTGCCAGCAGAGATACTCGCGGGGAGACCCAGTACTTC
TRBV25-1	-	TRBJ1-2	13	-	CASSESGYYGYTF	TGTGCCAGCAGTGAATCCGGGTATTATGGCTACACCTTC
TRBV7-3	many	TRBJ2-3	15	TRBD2	CASSLMLAGADTQYF	TGTGCCAGCAGCTTAATGCTAGCGGGGGCAGATACGCAGTATTTT
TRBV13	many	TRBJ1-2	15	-	CASSAGGWRNYGYTF	TGTGCCAGCAGTGCGGGAGGATGGCGCAACTATGGCTACACCTTC
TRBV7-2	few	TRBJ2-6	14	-	CASSPTPGANVLTF	TGTGCCAGCAGCCCCACTCCTGGGGCCAACGTCCTGACTTTC
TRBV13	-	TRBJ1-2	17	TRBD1	CASSQRDRVRTSYGYTF	TGTGCCAGCAGCCAGCGCGACAGGGTGCGGACTAGCTATGGCTACACCTTC
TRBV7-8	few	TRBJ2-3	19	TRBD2	CASSPRTSGGHLSTDTQYF	TGTGCCAGCAGCCCGAGGACTAGCGGGGGCCATCTTAGCACAGATACGCAGTATTTT
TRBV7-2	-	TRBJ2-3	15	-	CASSFRTESTDTQYF	TGTGCCAGCAGCTTTAGGACAGAGAGCACAGATACGCAGTATTTT